The sequence of this T cell receptor beta chain was determined in a study of breast tumors, draining lymph nodes, adjacent tissues. The study, taken as a whole, reports: Tumors had less TCR diversity than lymph nodes, more than nontumor tissue. Luminal-like breast cancer showed significantly greater tumor-nontumor repertoire similarity than basal-like breast cancer did.

The lymph nodes were axillary draining lymph nodes from breast cancer patients. In this sample, this clonotype turned up many times. The antigen remains unidentified. One entry per CDR3 protein results from TCRdb running MiXCR on the multiplex PCR reads. The sample carries around 290,000 distinct CDR3 sequences, over 30% recorded once. The origin of this receptor is a female donor with breast cancer. Some clones in this sample may be carry-over from other donors' samples. The sequencing input was axillary lymph node tissue.

The CDR3 DNA reads as TGTGCCAGCAGTCCCCGGACTTGGGGGGGCACAGATACGCAGTATTTT. Its translation: CASSPRTWGGTDTQYF. The chain recombines TRBV12-3 or TRBV12-4 with TRBJ2-3, with D possibly being TRBD2 (6 bases). The CDR3 consists of 16 residues. V dropped 5 bases and J dropped 1 base, with 16 bases sitting between them.